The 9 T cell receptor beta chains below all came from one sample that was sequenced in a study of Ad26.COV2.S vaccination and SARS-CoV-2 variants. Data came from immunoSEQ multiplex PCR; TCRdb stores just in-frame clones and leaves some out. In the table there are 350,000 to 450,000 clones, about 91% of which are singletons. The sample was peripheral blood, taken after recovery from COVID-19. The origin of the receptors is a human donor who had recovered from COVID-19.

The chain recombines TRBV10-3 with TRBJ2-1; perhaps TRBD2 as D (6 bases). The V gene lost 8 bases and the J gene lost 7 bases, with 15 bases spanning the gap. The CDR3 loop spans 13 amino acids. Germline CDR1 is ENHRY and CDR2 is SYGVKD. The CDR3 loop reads CAIAPLGGNEQFF. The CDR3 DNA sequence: TGTGCCATCGCCCCCCTAGGAGGGAATGAGCAGTTCTTC.

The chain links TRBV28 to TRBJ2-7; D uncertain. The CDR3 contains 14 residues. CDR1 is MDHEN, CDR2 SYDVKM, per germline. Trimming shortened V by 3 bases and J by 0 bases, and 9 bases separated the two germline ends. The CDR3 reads CASSFSQSSYEQYF. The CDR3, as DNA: TGTGCCAGCAGTTTTAGCCAGAGCTCCTACGAGCAGTACTTC.

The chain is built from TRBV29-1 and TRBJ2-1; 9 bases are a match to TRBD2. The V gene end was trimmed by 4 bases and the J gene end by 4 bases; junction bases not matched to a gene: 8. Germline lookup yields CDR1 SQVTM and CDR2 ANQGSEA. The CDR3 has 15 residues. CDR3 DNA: TGCAGCGTTGTAAGTAGCGGGGGACTTTACAATGAGCAGTTCTTC. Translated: CSVVSSGGLYNEQFF.

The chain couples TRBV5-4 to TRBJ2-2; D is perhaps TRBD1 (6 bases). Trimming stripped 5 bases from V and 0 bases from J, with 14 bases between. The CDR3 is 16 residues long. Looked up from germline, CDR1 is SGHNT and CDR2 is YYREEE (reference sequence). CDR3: CASRPLAGANTGELFF. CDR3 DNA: TGTGCCAGCAGACCATTGGCAGGGGCGAACACCGGGGAGCTGTTTTTT.

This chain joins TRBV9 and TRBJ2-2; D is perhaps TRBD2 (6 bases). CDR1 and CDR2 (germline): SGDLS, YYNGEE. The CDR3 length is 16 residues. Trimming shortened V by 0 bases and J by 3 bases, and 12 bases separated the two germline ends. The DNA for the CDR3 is TGTGCCAGCAGCGTAGGGGGTGGACTATACACCGGGGAGCTGTTTTTT. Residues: CASSVGGGLYTGELFF.

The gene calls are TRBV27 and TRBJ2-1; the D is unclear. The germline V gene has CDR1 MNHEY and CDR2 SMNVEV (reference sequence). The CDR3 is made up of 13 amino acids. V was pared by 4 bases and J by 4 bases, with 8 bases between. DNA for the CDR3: TGTGCCAGCAGTTCGGATTCTTACAATGAGCAGTTCTTC. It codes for CASSSDSYNEQFF.

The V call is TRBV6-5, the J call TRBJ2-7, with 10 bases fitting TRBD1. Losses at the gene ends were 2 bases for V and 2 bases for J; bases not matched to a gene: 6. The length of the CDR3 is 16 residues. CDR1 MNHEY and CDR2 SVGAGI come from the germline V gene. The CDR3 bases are TGTGCCAGCAGTTACCCCTCGACAGGGGGCACCTACGAGCAGTACTTC. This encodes CASSYPSTGGTYEQYF.

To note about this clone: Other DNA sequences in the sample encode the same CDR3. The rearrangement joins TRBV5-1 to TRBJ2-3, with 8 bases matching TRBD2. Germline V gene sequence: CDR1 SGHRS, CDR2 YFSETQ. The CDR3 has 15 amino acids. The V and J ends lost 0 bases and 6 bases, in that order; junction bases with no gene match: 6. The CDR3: CASSLGLAGSDTQYF. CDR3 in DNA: TGCGCCAGCAGCTTGGGGCTAGCGGGCTCGGATACGCAGTATTTT.

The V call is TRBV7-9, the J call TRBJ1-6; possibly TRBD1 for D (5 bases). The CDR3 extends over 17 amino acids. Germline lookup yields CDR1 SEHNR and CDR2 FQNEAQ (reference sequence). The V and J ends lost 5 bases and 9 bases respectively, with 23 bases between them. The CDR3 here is CASSHPKVGVGSSPLHF. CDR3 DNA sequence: TGTGCCAGCAGCCATCCGAAGGTGGGGGTCGGATCTTCACCCCTCCACTTT.